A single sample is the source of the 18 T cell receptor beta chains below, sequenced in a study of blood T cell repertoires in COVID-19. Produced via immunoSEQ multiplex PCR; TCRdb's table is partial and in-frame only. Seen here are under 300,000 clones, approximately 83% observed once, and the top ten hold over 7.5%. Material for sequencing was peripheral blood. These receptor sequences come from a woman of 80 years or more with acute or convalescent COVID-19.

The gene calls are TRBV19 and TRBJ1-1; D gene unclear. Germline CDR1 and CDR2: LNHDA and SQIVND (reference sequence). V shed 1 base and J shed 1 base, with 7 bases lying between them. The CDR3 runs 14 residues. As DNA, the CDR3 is TGTGCCAGTAGTATAGGCCAGGCGAACACTGAAGCTTTCTTT. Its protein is CASSIGQANTEAFF.

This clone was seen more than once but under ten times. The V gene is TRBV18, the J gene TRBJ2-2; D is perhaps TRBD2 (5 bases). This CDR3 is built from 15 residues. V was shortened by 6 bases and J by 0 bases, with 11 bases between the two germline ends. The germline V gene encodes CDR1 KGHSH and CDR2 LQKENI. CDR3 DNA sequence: TGTGCCAGCTCCGGTAAGGAGGCGAACACCGGGGAGCTGTTTTTT. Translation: CASSGKEANTGELFF.

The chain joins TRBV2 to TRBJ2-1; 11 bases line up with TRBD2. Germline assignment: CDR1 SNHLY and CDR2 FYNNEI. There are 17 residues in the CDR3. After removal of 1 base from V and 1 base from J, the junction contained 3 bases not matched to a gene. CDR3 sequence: CASSEGSGGASYNEQFF. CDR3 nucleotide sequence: TGTGCCAGCAGTGAAGGTAGCGGGGGGGCATCCTACAATGAGCAGTTCTTC.

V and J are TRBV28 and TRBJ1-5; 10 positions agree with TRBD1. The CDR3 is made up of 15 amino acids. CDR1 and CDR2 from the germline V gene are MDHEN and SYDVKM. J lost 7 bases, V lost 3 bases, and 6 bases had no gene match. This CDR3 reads CASSFGQGVFQPQHF. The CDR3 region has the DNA TGTGCCAGCAGTTTTGGACAGGGGGTCTTCCAGCCCCAGCATTTT. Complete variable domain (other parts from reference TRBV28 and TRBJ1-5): DVKVTQSSRYLVKRTGEKVFLECVQDMDHENMFWYRQDPGLGLRLIYFSYDVKMKEKGDIPEGYSVSREKKERFSLILESASTNQTSMYLCASSFGQGVFQPQHFGDGTRLSIL.

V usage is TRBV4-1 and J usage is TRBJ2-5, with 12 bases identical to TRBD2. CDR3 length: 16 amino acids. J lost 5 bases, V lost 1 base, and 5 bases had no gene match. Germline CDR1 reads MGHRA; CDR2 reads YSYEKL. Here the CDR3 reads CASSQVLAGGLETQYF. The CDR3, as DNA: TGCGCCAGCAGCCAAGTTCTAGCGGGGGGGCTTGAGACCCAGTACTTC.

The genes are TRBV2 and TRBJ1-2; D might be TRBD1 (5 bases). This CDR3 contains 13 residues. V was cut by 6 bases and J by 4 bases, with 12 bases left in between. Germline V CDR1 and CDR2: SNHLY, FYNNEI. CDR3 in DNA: TGTGCCAGCAGCCCCGGGACTGTCTATGGCTACACCTTC. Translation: CASSPGTVYGYTF.

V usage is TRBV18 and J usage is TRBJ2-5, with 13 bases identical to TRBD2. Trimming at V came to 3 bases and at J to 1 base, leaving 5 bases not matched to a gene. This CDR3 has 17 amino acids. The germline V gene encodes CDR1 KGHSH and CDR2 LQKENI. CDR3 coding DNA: TGTGCCAGCTCACCGAGAGGGACTAGCGGGACCCAAGAGACCCAGTACTTC. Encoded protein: CASSPRGTSGTQETQYF.

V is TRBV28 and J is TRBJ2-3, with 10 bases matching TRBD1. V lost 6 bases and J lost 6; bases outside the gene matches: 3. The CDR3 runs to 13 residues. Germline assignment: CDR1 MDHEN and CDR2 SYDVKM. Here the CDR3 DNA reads TGTGCCAGCAGGGGGACAGGGGCCGATACGCAGTATTTT. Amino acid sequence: CASRGTGADTQYF.

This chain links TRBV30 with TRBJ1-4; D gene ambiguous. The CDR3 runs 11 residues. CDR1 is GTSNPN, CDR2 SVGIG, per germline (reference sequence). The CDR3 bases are TGTGCTGTCTTATTTAATGAAAAACTGTTTTTT. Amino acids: CAVLFNEKLFF.

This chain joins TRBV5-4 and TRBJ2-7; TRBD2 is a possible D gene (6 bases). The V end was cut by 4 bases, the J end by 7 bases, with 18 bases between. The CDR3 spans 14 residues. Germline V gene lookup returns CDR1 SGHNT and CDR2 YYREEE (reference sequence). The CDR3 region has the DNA TGTGCCAGCAGCACGCGCGGCGGGGCGTGGGAGCAGTACTTC. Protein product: CASSTRGGAWEQYF.

The CDR3 reads CAWSGGFTLNTEAFF. CDR3 bases: TGTGCCTGGTCAGGGGGCTTCACCTTGAACACTGAAGCTTTCTTT. V usage is TRBV30 and J usage is TRBJ1-1, with 8 bases fitting TRBD1. This CDR3 has 15 amino acids. Per germline, CDR1 GTSNPN and CDR2 SVGIG (reference sequence). Trimming took 5 bases from V and 0 from J; bases not matched to a gene: 8.

This chain's CDR3 is CASSQGTGRGTEAFF. The CDR3 coding sequence is TGTGCCAGCAGCCAAGGGACAGGACGTGGCACTGAAGCTTTCTTT. The chain is built from TRBV3-1 (or the pseudogene TRBV3-2) and TRBJ1-1; 7 nucleotides align to TRBD1. The V and J ends lost 1 base and 4 bases, in that order; junction bases with no gene match: 6. The CDR3 runs to 15 residues. Per germline, CDR1 LGHDT and CDR2 YNNKEL (reference sequence).

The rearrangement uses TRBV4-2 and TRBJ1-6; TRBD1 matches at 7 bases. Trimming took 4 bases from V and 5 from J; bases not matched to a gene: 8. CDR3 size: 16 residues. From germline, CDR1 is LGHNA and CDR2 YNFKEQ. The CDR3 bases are TGTGCCAGCAGCCGTCAGACAGGGTTGGATAATTCACCCCTCCACTTT. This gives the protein CASSRQTGLDNSPLHF.

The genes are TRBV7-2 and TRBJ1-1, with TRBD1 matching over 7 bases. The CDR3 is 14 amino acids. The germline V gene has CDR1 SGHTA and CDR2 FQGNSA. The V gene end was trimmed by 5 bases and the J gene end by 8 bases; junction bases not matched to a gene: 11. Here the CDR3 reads CASSPGGMNREAFF. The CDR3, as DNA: TGTGCCAGCAGCCCAGGGGGGATGAACAGGGAAGCTTTCTTT.

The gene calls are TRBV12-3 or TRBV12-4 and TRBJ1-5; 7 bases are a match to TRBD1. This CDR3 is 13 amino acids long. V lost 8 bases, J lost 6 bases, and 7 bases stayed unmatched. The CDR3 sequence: CASAPRGSQPQHF. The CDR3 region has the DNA TGTGCCAGCGCTCCCAGGGGGTCTCAGCCCCAGCATTTT.

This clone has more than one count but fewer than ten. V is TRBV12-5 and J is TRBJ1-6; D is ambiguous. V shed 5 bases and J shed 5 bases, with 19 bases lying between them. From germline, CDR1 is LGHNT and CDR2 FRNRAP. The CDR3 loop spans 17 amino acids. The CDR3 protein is CASGDRPGLWDNSPLHF. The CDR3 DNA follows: TGTGCTAGTGGTGACCGGCCAGGTCTATGGGATAATTCACCCCTCCACTTT.

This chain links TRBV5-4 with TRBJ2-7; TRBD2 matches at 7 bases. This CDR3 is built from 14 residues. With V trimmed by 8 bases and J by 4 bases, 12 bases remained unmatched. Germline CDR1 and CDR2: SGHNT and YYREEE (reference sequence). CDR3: CASSLGAGEYEQYF. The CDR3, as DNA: TGTGCCAGTTCCTTGGGTGCGGGGGAGTACGAGCAGTACTTC.

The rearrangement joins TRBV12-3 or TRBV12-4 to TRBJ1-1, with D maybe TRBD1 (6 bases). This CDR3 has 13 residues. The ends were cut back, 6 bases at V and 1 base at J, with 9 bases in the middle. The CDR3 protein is CASRDSWNTEAFF. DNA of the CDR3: TGTGCCAGCAGGGACAGCTGGAACACTGAAGCTTTCTTT.